The 26 T cell receptor beta chains reported below all come from one sample, sequenced in a study of T cell repertoires in chronic hepatitis B. TCRdb keeps only in-frame clones here, not all; method: immunoSEQ multiplex PCR. The sample gives over 400 clones, around 78% of which show up once; 40% to 55% is in the top ten. Sequencing was carried out using total CD8+ T cells from PBMCs. These receptor sequences come from a human donor with chronic hepatitis B virus infection.

This clone was detected once. The chain joins TRBV15 to TRBJ1-5; TRBD1 matches 7 bases. V shed 4 bases, J shed 7 bases, and the junction held 10 bases outside the gene matches. There are 15 residues in the CDR3. The germline gives CDR1 LNHNV, CDR2 YYDKDF (reference sequence). The CDR3 protein is CATSMNRQGGQPQHF. DNA for the CDR3: TGTGCCACCAGCATGAATAGACAGGGTGGACAGCCCCAGCATTTT.

The chain combines TRBV5-4 with TRBJ2-7, with 9 nucleotides matching TRBD2. CDR3 length: 15 amino acids. Germline lookup yields CDR1 SGHNT and CDR2 YYREEE (reference sequence). Trimming took 4 bases from V and 5 from J; bases not matched to a gene: 10. The CDR3 is CASSQRGEVSNEQYF. In DNA, the CDR3 is TGTGCCAGCAGCCAGCGGGGGGAAGTTAGCAACGAGCAGTACTTC.

The CDR3 nucleotides read TGTGCCAGCAGCTCCACACTAGCGGGGTACACAGATACGCAGTATTTT. Translating it yields CASSSTLAGYTDTQYF. The chain links TRBV13 to TRBJ2-3, with 10 bases identical to TRBD2. The CDR3 has 16 residues. Germline CDR1 and CDR2: PRHDT and FYEKMQ (reference sequence). V lost 4 bases, J lost 2 bases, and 6 bases stayed unmatched.

The V call is TRBV5-1, the J call TRBJ2-2; 12 nucleotides agree with TRBD2. This CDR3 contains 18 residues. Germline-derived CDR1 and CDR2 are SGHRS and YFSETQ. J was trimmed by 4 bases and V by 0 bases; bases with no gene match: 7. CDR3 nucleotides: TGCGCCAGCAGCTTGGCTAGCGGGGGGGCGTTGAGCACCGGGGAGCTGTTTTTT. Its translation: CASSLASGGALSTGELFF.

The chain recombines TRBV19 with TRBJ1-5, with TRBD1 matching 7 bases. Germline CDR1 and CDR2: LNHDA and SQIVND (reference sequence). Trimming at V came to 9 bases and at J to 4 bases, leaving 6 bases not matched to a gene. The CDR3 has 13 amino acids. The DNA for the CDR3 is TGTGCCAGCGAGCCACAGGGGAATCAGCCCCAGCATTTT. Its protein is CASEPQGNQPQHF.

V and J are TRBV7-8 and TRBJ2-5, with TRBD2 matching 8 bases. The CDR3 is 18 amino acids. Germline CDR1 reads SGHVS; CDR2 reads FQNEAQ. V lost 1 base, J lost 3 bases, and 13 bases stayed unmatched. CDR3 DNA: TGTGCCAGCAGCTTAGAAAGGGTAGCGGGACGTTTAAAAGAGACCCAGTACTTC. Its protein product is CASSLERVAGRLKETQYF.

V gene TRBV4-2 combines with J gene TRBJ1-1; a weak D match, TRBD1 (5 bases). CDR1 and CDR2 (germline): LGHNA, YNFKEQ. The CDR3 sequence is 14 residues long. Trimming took 4 bases from V and 1 from J, leaving 10 bases between them. This CDR3 reads CASSPGAGNTEAFF. As DNA, the CDR3 is TGTGCCAGCAGCCCCGGGGCCGGGAACACTGAAGCTTTCTTT.

The V call is TRBV27, the J call TRBJ2-5, with 10 bases matching TRBD1. Germline values: CDR1 MNHEY, CDR2 SMNVEV (reference sequence). The V segment lost 6 bases and the J segment 2 bases; nucleotides outside the gene matches: 6. The CDR3 is 15 residues long. CDR3 sequence reads: CASRADRGLQETQYF. DNA of the CDR3: TGTGCCAGCAGGGCAGACAGGGGGCTTCAAGAGACCCAGTACTTC.

The chain uses TRBV5-4 and TRBJ2-7; D uncertain. Between the trimmed V and J ends, which lost 0 bases and 3 bases, there was a span of 13 bases. CDR3 length: 15 residues. Germline lookup yields CDR1 SGHNT and CDR2 YYREEE (reference sequence). In DNA form, the CDR3 reads TGTGCCAGCAGCTTGGGCTCCGGGCCGAACTACGAGCAGTACTTC. This codes for CASSLGSGPNYEQYF.

The chain couples TRBV19 to TRBJ2-2, with D perhaps matching TRBD1 or TRBD2 (5 bases each). The CDR3 totals 16 residues. V was cut by 9 bases and J by 5 bases, with 22 bases left in between. Germline V gene sequence: CDR1 LNHDA, CDR2 SQIVND (reference sequence). This chain's CDR3 is CASGEWEGTGTGELFF. The CDR3 DNA reads TGTGCCAGCGGAGAATGGGAAGGGACGGGGACCGGGGAGCTGTTTTTT.

This clone occurred once. The chain recombines TRBV5-5 with TRBJ2-7, with 10 bases matching TRBD2. Per germline, CDR1 SGHKS and CDR2 YYEKEE (reference sequence). J lost 1 base, V lost 0 bases, and 4 bases had no gene match. The CDR3 length is 16 residues. The DNA for the CDR3 is TGTGCCAGCAGCTTGGGCTCTAGCGGGGGATCCTACGAGCAGTACTTC. As protein: CASSLGSSGGSYEQYF.

The V gene is TRBV30, the J gene TRBJ2-7; D is uncertain. This CDR3 is 12 amino acids long. Trimming left V 1 base short and J 4 bases short, with 8 bases between. CDR1 and CDR2 (germline): GTSNPN, SVGIG (reference sequence). CDR3 nucleotide sequence: TGTGCCTGGAGTGCCTCAGGTTACGAGCAGTACTTC. Amino acids: CAWSASGYEQYF.

This rearrangement joins TRBV30 to TRBJ2-3; TRBD2 aligns across 12 bases. Germline V gene data show CDR1 as GTSNPN and CDR2 as SVGIG (reference sequence). The CDR3 is made up of 14 amino acids. V shed 7 bases and J 8 bases; nucleotides not matched to a gene: 10. CDR3 in amino acids: CASMTSGSLRTQYF. Written as DNA, the CDR3 is TGTGCCTCAATGACTAGCGGGAGTTTACGTACGCAGTATTTT.

The gene calls are TRBV30 and TRBJ1-6; D is ambiguous. Trimming removed 0 bases at V and 10 bases at J, with 10 bases between. The length of the CDR3 is 13 residues. Per germline, CDR1 GTSNPN and CDR2 SVGIG (reference sequence). The CDR3 DNA follows: TGTGCCTGGAGTGTATCCGTCGCCTCACCCCTCCACTTT. This translates into CAWSVSVASPLHF.

The chain recombines TRBV6-1 with TRBJ2-3; D remains ambiguous. Germline V CDR1 and CDR2: MNHNS, SASEGT. The CDR3 is made up of 15 amino acids. Trimming took off 2 bases at V and 0 bases at J, with 9 bases between the two ends. The CDR3 protein is CASSETAGSTDTQYF. The CDR3 DNA reads TGTGCCAGCAGTGAAACGGCAGGTAGCACAGATACGCAGTATTTT.

The V call is TRBV11-2, the J call TRBJ1-6; 10 nucleotides line up with TRBD1. J gave up 3 bases and V 5 bases, and 7 bases lay outside the gene matches. Germline loops: CDR1 SGHAT, CDR2 FQNNGV. The CDR3 has 17 residues. The CDR3 DNA reads as TGTGCCAGCAGCGCCCGACAGGGGGCCTTCTATAATTCACCCCTCCACTTT. Amino acid sequence: CASSARQGAFYNSPLHF. Full variable domain (rest looked up from reference TRBV11-2 and TRBJ1-6): EAGVAQSPRYKIIEKRQSVAFWCNPISGHATLYWYQQILGQGPKLLIQFQNNGVVDDSQLPKDRFSAERLKGVDSTLKIQPAKLEDSAVYLCASSARQGAFYNSPLHFGNGTRLTVT.

The chain combines TRBV4-2 with TRBJ2-7, with 9 bases identical to TRBD2. Trimming took 1 base from V and 6 from J; bases not matched to a gene: 4. CDR1 is LGHNA, CDR2 YNFKEQ, per germline. This CDR3 spans 14 amino acids. CDR3: CASSQGGRGSEQYF. Here the CDR3 DNA reads TGTGCCAGCAGCCAAGGCGGGAGGGGTTCCGAGCAGTACTTC.

This chain joins TRBV4-1 and TRBJ2-7; tentatively, D is TRBD1 (6 bases). There are 17 residues in the CDR3. Looked up from germline, CDR1 is MGHRA and CDR2 is YSYEKL. V dropped 0 bases and J dropped 0 bases, with 15 bases sitting between them. The CDR3 spells CASSQDSRGLASYEQYF. The CDR3 DNA reads as TGCGCCAGCAGCCAAGATTCAAGGGGGTTAGCCTCCTACGAGCAGTACTTC.

CDR3 bases: TGTGCCAGCAGCCCAGTTGCAGGCACCTACGAGCAGTACTTC. Protein product: CASSPVAGTYEQYF. This chain joins TRBV11-2 and TRBJ2-7; D unresolved. V lost 5 bases and J 2 bases, leaving 13 bases between the germline ends. The CDR3 is 14 amino acids. Germline V gene lookup returns CDR1 SGHAT and CDR2 FQNNGV.

The chain has TRBV7-8 and TRBJ2-5; the D gene is possibly TRBD1 (6 bases). The CDR3 has 15 amino acids. Germline CDR1 SGHVS, CDR2 FQNEAQ. Trimming took off 2 bases at V and 2 bases at J, with 12 bases between the two ends. CDR3 protein: CASSLYTGLQETQYF. The CDR3, as DNA: TGTGCCAGCAGCTTATATACAGGGCTACAAGAGACCCAGTACTTC. The variable domain in full, completed from reference TRBV7-8 and TRBJ2-5, reads GAGVSQSPRYKVAKRGQDVALRCDPISGHVSLFWYQQALGQGPEFLTYFQNEAQLDKSGLPSDRFFAERPEGSVSTLKIQRTQQEDSAVYLCASSLYTGLQETQYFGPGTRLLVL.

A few counts support this clone. The genes are TRBV30 and TRBJ1-1; 11 bases are a match to TRBD1. Trimming removed 8 bases from V and 7 bases from J; junction bases left unmatched: 12. CDR1 is GTSNPN and CDR2 is SVGIG in the germline V gene (reference sequence). The CDR3 runs to 14 residues. As DNA, the CDR3 is TGTGCCGGGTATCAGGACAGGGGGCAACTTGAAGCTTTCTTT. Its translation: CAGYQDRGQLEAFF.

This clone was detected once. The chain couples TRBV10-1 to TRBJ1-1; unclear D gene. Germline lookup yields CDR1 WNHNN and CDR2 SYGVQD (reference sequence). Trimming cost V 0 bases and J 0 bases, with 5 bases left between them. The CDR3 totals 14 residues. This chain's CDR3 is CASSESGVNTEAFF. In DNA form, the CDR3 reads TGCGCCAGCAGTGAGTCTGGAGTGAACACTGAAGCTTTCTTT.

V usage is TRBV4-1 and J usage is TRBJ2-7, with D possibly being TRBD2 (5 bases). The ends were cut back, 1 base at V and 4 bases at J, with 14 bases in the middle. CDR1 and CDR2 (germline): MGHRA, YSYEKL. The length of the CDR3 is 15 residues. CDR3 sequence reads: CASSQVERWRYEQYF. The CDR3 DNA reads TGCGCCAGCAGCCAAGTTGAGCGTTGGAGGTACGAGCAGTACTTC.

The CDR3 region has the DNA TGTGCCAGCAGCTTAGGGGGAACGCTCACTGAAGCTTTCTTT. Protein sequence: CASSLGGTLTEAFF. V and J are TRBV7-9 and TRBJ1-1; D unclear. CDR1 and CDR2 (germline): SEHNR, FQNEAQ (reference sequence). The CDR3 totals 14 residues. V was pared by 1 base and J by 4 bases, with 10 bases between.

The rearrangement links TRBV6-1 to TRBJ2-3; 7 positions match TRBD1. In germline, CDR1 is MNHNS, CDR2 SASEGT. The V segment lost 7 bases and the J segment 0 bases; nucleotides outside the gene matches: 7. The CDR3 consists of 15 residues. The CDR3 protein is CASTADRSSTDTQYF. The CDR3 nucleotides are TGTGCCAGCACCGCGGACAGGTCTAGCACAGATACGCAGTATTTT.

This chain links TRBV11-2 with TRBJ2-7, with 9 positions matching TRBD1. Per germline, CDR1 SGHAT and CDR2 FQNNGV. V shed 4 bases and J 3 bases; nucleotides not matched to a gene: 1. This CDR3 has 13 amino acids. The CDR3 here is CASSSGQGYEQYF. The DNA of the CDR3 is TGTGCCAGCAGCTCGGGACAGGGCTACGAGCAGTACTTC.